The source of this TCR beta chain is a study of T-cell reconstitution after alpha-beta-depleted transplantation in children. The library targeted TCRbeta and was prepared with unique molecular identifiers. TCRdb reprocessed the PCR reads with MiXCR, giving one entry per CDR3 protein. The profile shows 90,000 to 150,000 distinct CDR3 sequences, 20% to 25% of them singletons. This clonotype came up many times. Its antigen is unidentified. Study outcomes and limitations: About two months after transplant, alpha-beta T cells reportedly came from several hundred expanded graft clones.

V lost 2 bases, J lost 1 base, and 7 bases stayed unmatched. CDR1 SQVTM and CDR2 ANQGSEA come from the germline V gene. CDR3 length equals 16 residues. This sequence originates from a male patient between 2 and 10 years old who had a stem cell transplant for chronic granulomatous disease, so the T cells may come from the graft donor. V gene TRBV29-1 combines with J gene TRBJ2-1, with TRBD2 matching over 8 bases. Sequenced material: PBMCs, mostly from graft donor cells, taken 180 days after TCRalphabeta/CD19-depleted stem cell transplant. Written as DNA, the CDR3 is TGCAGCGTTGAACTAGCGGGTATTGGGTCCTACAATGAGCAGTTCTTC. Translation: CSVELAGIGSYNEQFF.